This is a list of T cell receptor beta chains from one sample in a study of breast tumors, draining lymph nodes, adjacent tissues. One entry per CDR3 protein, called by TCRdb with MiXCR from the multiplex PCR reads. Of about 110,000 distinct CDR3 sequences in the sample, 30% were seen once. The sample taken for sequencing was axillary lymph node tissue. The receptors derive from a female donor with breast cancer. Some clones in this sample may be carry-over from other donors' samples. Both conserved end residues are part of each CDR3. Expanded clones get a size class; other rows say once, few or many, or leave the size out.

>14|TRBJ2-7|many|TRBV2
CASFTRTGGYEQYF
>14|TRBJ2-2|many|TRBV12-5
CASGLVRVTGELFF
>13|TRBJ2-2|.|TRBV19
CASRARGAGELFF
>13|TRBJ1-6|many|TRBV27
CASSFQTHSPLHF
>14|TRBJ1-6|many|TRBV9
CASSVESYNSPLHF
>14|TRBJ2-1|.|TRBV25-1
CAGVLPGHNNEQFF
>13|TRBJ1-1|.|TRBV19
CASSISLGTEAFF
>18|TRBJ1-2|.|TRBV20-1
CSASTRGHGELGLQGYTF
>14|TRBJ2-3|.|TRBV2
CASTVSGGTDTQYF
>15|TRBJ1-2|many|TRBV9
CASSSLTGRRFGYTF
>15|TRBJ2-3|many|TRBV19
CASSFLTGYTDTQYF
>13|TRBJ1-1|many|TRBV15
CATRAGGYTEAFF
>14|TRBJ2-5|.|TRBV7-9
CASSLTGTGETQYF
>15|TRBJ2-1|many|TRBV7-8
CASSSGTAGYNEQFF
>16|TRBJ2-5|.|TRBV25-1
CASSARVSDARETQYF
>14|TRBJ2-2|few|TRBV5-6
CASSIAGGTGELFF
>15|TRBJ2-5|many|TRBV2
CASSGTRTAQETQYF
>14|TRBJ2-1|many|TRBV5-6
CASSVTGTNNEQFF
>14|TRBJ2-7|few|TRBV6-5
CASSLDISGYEQYF
>15|TRBJ2-1|many|TRBV5-1
CASSPREREYSEQFF
>14|TRBJ2-1|many|TRBV30
CAWSVDRIYNEQFF
>15|TRBJ1-5|.|TRBV11-2
CASSLVAGGNQPQHF
>17|TRBJ2-7|.|TRBV7-2
CASSPRVSSGGRYEQYF
>14|TRBJ2-7|many|TRBV19
CASTPGGDSYEQYF
>19|TRBJ2-1|many|TRBV29-1
CSVEDLMPLTRLAYNEQFF
>16|TRBJ2-1|once|TRBV7-3
CASSPNGQGSYNEQLF
>16|TRBJ1-3|.|TRBV7-9
CASSRALCPSGSTIYF
>14|TRBJ2-1|.|TRBV20-1
CSAQTGLAGVEQFF
>15|TRBJ1-4|.|TRBV20-1
CSAGVSGRASEKLFF
>14|TRBJ1-4|.|TRBV6-5
CASSYGRSNEKLLF
>17|TRBJ2-3|many|TRBV4-2
CASSQVGGGPSTDTQYF
>13|TRBJ2-1|many|TRBV20-1
CSARVGPNNEQFF
>14|TRBJ2-5|.|TRBV9
CASSVEDSQETQYF
>15|TRBJ1-1|.|TRBV5-4
CASSPGGAVNTEAFF
>15|TRBJ2-1|many|TRBV11-2
CASSSASGRGNEQFF
>15|TRBJ2-2|.|TRBV3-1
CASSHLDLNTGELFF
>16|TRBJ2-3|many|TRBV5-4
CASSLGAGGVSDTQYF
>17|TRBJ2-5|many|TRBV5-6
CASSSREPRGRRETQYF
>15|TRBJ1-2|many|TRBV6-5
CASSHRRGANYGYTF
>15|TRBJ1-4|many|TRBV5-1
CASSFGQPTHEKLFF
>16|TRBJ2-2|.|TRBV14
CASSPLEGLPTGELFF
>13|TRBJ1-1|few|TRBV12-3/TRBV12-4
CATSGQENTEAFF
>15|TRBJ1-1|few|TRBV4-3
CASSQELSRDSEAFF
>17|TRBJ2-7|many|TRBV11-2
CASTALRGSGRTYEQYF
>18|TRBJ2-4|.|TRBV6-2/TRBV6-3
CASSYSLPTGLAKNIQYF
>15|TRBJ2-1|many|TRBV4-1
CASSQDWATYNEQFF
>13|TRBJ1-2|many|TRBV4-2
CASSQDRRYGYTF
>15|TRBJ2-7|many|TRBV10-3
CAISEWTDSSYEQYF
>14|TRBJ1-2|many|TRBV6-2/TRBV6-3
CASRPGTANYGYTF
>15|TRBJ2-2|few|TRBV7-6
CASSFGVAGAGELFF
>15|TRBJ2-1|many|TRBV19
CASSPRGLAGNEQFF
>15|TRBJ1-6|once|TRBV7-6
CASSLRVASNSPLHF
>14|TRBJ2-6|many|TRBV20-1
CSARDFSGATVLTF
>13|TRBJ2-7|many|TRBV29-1
CSVGGRFTYEQYF
>16|TRBJ1-3|many|TRBV2
CASRKGQASSGNTIYF
>13|TRBJ1-3|many|TRBV5-1
CASSLGSGNTIYF
>13|TRBJ2-7|.|TRBV29-1
CSVSKGSLCEQYF
>11|TRBJ2-7|many|TRBV7-2
CASSSTYEQYF
>14|TRBJ1-2|.|TRBV4-3
CASSQGEGIWGYTF
>17|TRBJ2-3|.|TRBV5-6
CASSLALASPSTDTQYF